Listed below are T cell receptor beta chains from one sample, sequenced in a study of T cells in Graves' hyperthyroidism and ophthalmopathy. TCRdb recomputed calls from the multiplex PCR reads with MiXCR, one row per CDR3 protein. The sample consists of 300,000 to 500,000 distinct CDR3 sequences, over 12% of them appearing once. Sequencing input: blood. Receptors originate from a man aged 50 to 59 with Graves' ophthalmopathy. CDR3s include the opening cysteine and the closing phenylalanine or tryptophan. D genes are given only for firm matches. The listing skips clone size in some rows; elsewhere it reads once, few, many or a size class.

DNA	CDR3	J	size	V	D
TGTGCCAGCTCACCTCTAACTAGCGGGAGTTTCTACAATGAGCAGTTCTTC	CASSPLTSGSFYNEQFF	TRBJ2-1	NA	TRBV18	TRBD2
TGTGCCAGCACCCCCGGCGGGGCAGATACGCAGTATTTT	CASTPGGADTQYF	TRBJ2-3	many	TRBV12-3/TRBV12-4	NA
TGTGCCAGCAGCGCCTTACAGGGCACAGATACGCAGTATTTT	CASSALQGTDTQYF	TRBJ2-3	NA	TRBV9	NA
TGTGCCAGCGGAGGACAGCGCACAGATACGCAGTATTTT	CASGGQRTDTQYF	TRBJ2-3	NA	TRBV27	NA
TGTGCCACCAGCAGAGATCACTATAGACTAGCGGGAGGACCGGGGGAGACCCAGTACTTC	CATSRDHYRLAGGPGETQYF	TRBJ2-5	once	TRBV15	TRBD2
TGTGCCAGCTCACCACTGGATAGCATGAACACTGAAGCTTTCTTT	CASSPLDSMNTEAFF	TRBJ1-1	many	TRBV18	NA
TGCGCCAGCAGCTTCAAAGGGACAGCTTACGAGCAGTACTTC	CASSFKGTAYEQYF	TRBJ2-7	many	TRBV5-1	TRBD1
TGTGCCACGCAGGACTCTGGGGCCAACGTCCTGACTTTC	CATQDSGANVLTF	TRBJ2-6	NA	TRBV10-3	NA
TGTGCCAGCACTCTAACGGGAAGGAATGAGCAGTTCTTC	CASTLTGRNEQFF	TRBJ2-1	NA	TRBV25-1	NA
TGTGCCAGCAGGCCCCGGGGAGCGGGAGGGCACCTACGTGACCAAGAGACCCAGTACTTC	CASRPRGAGGHLRDQETQYF	TRBJ2-5	NA	TRBV5-6	TRBD2
TGCGGGATAGCGGTGGCCTACAATGAGCAGTTCTTC	CGIAVAYNEQFF	TRBJ2-1	many	TRBV20-1	NA
TGCGCCAGCAGCATCTCCGGGACTACTGGGACCCAGTACTTC	CASSISGTTGTQYF	TRBJ2-5	NA	TRBV5-1	TRBD2
TGTGCCAGCAGTTACGGAGTCCTAACCTCCTACGAGCAGTACTTC	CASSYGVLTSYEQYF	TRBJ2-7	few	TRBV6-5	NA
TGTGCCAGCAGCCATGCGGTCTCAACTGAAGCTTTCTTT	CASSHAVSTEAFF	TRBJ1-1	many	TRBV12-3/TRBV12-4	NA
TGTGCCAGCACCGGACAGGTCGTAAGCGAGCAGTACTTC	CASTGQVVSEQYF	TRBJ2-7	many	TRBV2	TRBD1
TGTGCCAGCAGCGGTGGCCGGACAGGGGTGAATGAGCAGTTCTTC	CASSGGRTGVNEQFF	TRBJ2-1	few	TRBV7-9	TRBD1
TGTGCCAGCAGCTTACAGAGTACGCAGTATTTT	CASSLQSTQYF	TRBJ2-3	many	TRBV11-3	NA
TGTGCCAGCAGCTCACAAGGACAGGGCAACACTGAAGCTTTCTTT	CASSSQGQGNTEAFF	TRBJ1-1	many	TRBV9	TRBD1
TGTGCCTGGAGTGGGGGACTAGCAGCGCTGTTTTTT	CAWSGGLAALFF	TRBJ2-2	NA	TRBV30	TRBD2
TGCAGTGCCGGACTAGCGGGAGAGACCCAGTACTTC	CSAGLAGETQYF	TRBJ2-5	NA	TRBV20-1	TRBD2